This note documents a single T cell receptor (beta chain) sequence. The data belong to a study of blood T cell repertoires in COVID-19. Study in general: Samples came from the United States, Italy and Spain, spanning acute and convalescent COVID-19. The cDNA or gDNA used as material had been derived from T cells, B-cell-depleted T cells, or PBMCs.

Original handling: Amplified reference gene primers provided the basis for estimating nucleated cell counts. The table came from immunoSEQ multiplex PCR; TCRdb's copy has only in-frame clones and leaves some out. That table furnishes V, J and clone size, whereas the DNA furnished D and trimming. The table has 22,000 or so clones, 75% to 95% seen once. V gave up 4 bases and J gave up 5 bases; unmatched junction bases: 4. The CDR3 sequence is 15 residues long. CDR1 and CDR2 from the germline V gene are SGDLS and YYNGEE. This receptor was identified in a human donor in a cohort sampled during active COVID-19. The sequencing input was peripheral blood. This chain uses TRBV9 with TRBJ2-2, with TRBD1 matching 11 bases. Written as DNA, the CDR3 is TGTGCCAGCAGCAGGACAGGGGGCTCAACCGGGGAGCTGTTTTTT. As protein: CASSRTGGSTGELFF. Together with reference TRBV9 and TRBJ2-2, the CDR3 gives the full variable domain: DSGVTQTPKHLITATGQRVTLRCSPRSGDLSVYWYQQSLDQGLQFLIQYYNGEERAKGNILERFSAQQFPDLHSELNLSSLELGDSALYFCASSRTGGSTGELFFGEGSRLTVL.